A single sample gave rise to the 12 T cell receptor beta chains below, sequenced in a study of shared clonotypes between healthy human individuals. Generated by immunoSEQ multiplex PCR, the TCRdb table keeps only in-frame clones and is missing some. The table lists 950,000 to 1,200,000 clones, around 77% of them singletons. Sequences were obtained from memory CD4+ T cells from PBMCs. Noted subset: CD45RA-negative fraction. The source is a man between 18 and 29 years old in good health. Some clones in this sample may be carry-over from other donors' samples.

The chain combines TRBV7-9 with TRBJ1-2; D unclear. The CDR3 spans 14 residues. In germline, CDR1 is SEHNR, CDR2 FQNEAQ (reference sequence). V lost 4 bases to trimming and J lost 5 bases, with 14 bases between them. The DNA for the CDR3 is TGTGCCAGCAGCTCTCAGGCTACGACTTATGGCTACACCTTC. Translation: CASSSQATTYGYTF.

The chain joins TRBV5-1 to TRBJ2-7, with 11 bases fitting TRBD2. CDR3 length: 13 amino acids. Germline CDR1 is SGHRS and CDR2 is YFSETQ. The V gene end was trimmed by 3 bases and the J gene end by 5 bases; junction bases not matched to a gene: 1. The CDR3: CASSWGLADEQYF. The CDR3 coding sequence is TGCGCCAGCAGCTGGGGACTAGCGGACGAGCAGTACTTC.

V usage is TRBV2 and J usage is TRBJ2-1; TRBD1 matches 10 bases. CDR1 is SNHLY, CDR2 FYNNEI, per germline. V was clipped by 6 bases and J by 13 bases; unmatched bases: 6. This CDR3 is 12 amino acids long. This CDR3 is CASRERTGGQFF. CDR3 sequence (DNA): TGTGCCAGCAGAGAGAGGACAGGGGGACAGTTCTTC.

The chain recombines TRBV19 with TRBJ1-2, with D maybe TRBD1 (5 bases). This CDR3 has 14 amino acids. CDR1 is LNHDA, CDR2 SQIVND, per germline (reference sequence). V was cut by 8 bases and J by 0 bases, with 13 bases left in between. The CDR3 protein is CASSRQRANYGYTF. CDR3 coding DNA: TGTGCCAGTTCCCGACAGAGAGCTAACTATGGCTACACCTTC.

The chain combines TRBV4-1 with TRBJ2-1, with D tentatively TRBD2 (6 bases). V dropped 0 bases and J dropped 3 bases, with 15 bases sitting between them. Germline CDR1 MGHRA, CDR2 YSYEKL. The CDR3 length is 17 residues. DNA for the CDR3: TGCGCCAGCAGCCAAGACTACGGGAGTTTGGGCTACAATGAGCAGTTCTTC. Residues: CASSQDYGSLGYNEQFF.

V and J are TRBV19 and TRBJ2-7; 8 bases are a match to TRBD1. The CDR3 is 14 amino acids. The J segment lost 4 bases and the V segment lost 4 bases, leaving 6 bases of the junction unmatched. Germline CDR1 reads LNHDA; CDR2 reads SQIVND (reference sequence). The CDR3: CASSNPGQVYEQYF. CDR3 sequence (DNA): TGTGCCAGTAGTAACCCGGGACAGGTTTACGAGCAGTACTTC.

In its sample, this clone was seen a few times. This sequence joins TRBV5-8 and TRBJ2-5, with 9 bases matching TRBD1. The V and J ends lost 4 bases and 4 bases, in that order; junction bases with no gene match: 5. Germline CDR1 is SGHTS and CDR2 is YDEGEE. This CDR3 is built from 14 residues. Here the CDR3 reads CASSRGQGRETQYF. The CDR3 region has the DNA TGTGCCAGCAGCCGAGGACAGGGGCGAGAGACCCAGTACTTC.

V and J are TRBV30 and TRBJ2-2, with D perhaps TRBD1 or TRBD2 (5 bases each). The germline gives CDR1 GTSNPN, CDR2 SVGIG (reference sequence). V shed 3 bases and J shed 7 bases, with 9 bases lying between them. The CDR3 runs to 12 residues. The CDR3 region is CAWRGVNGELFF. CDR3 DNA sequence: TGTGCCTGGAGGGGGGTTAACGGGGAGCTGTTTTTT.

The J gene is TRBJ2-3, the V gene TRBV7-2; TRBD1 matches at 9 bases. The V gene end was trimmed by 5 bases and the J gene end by 4 bases; junction bases not matched to a gene: 4. The germline V gene encodes CDR1 SGHTA and CDR2 FQGNSA. This CDR3 is built from 14 residues. CDR3 region: CASSTRQGADTQYF. CDR3 nucleotides: TGTGCCAGCAGCACCCGACAGGGGGCAGATACGCAGTATTTT. Drawing the rest from reference TRBV7-2 and TRBJ2-3, the complete variable domain is GAGVSQSPSNKVTEKGKDVELRCDPISGHTALYWYRQSLGQGLEFLIYFQGNSAPDKSGLPSDRFSAERTGGSVSTLTIQRTQQEDSAVYLCASSTRQGADTQYFGPGTRLTVL.

V usage is TRBV5-4 and J usage is TRBJ2-7; TRBD2 matches at 7 bases. Germline assignment: CDR1 SGHNT and CDR2 YYREEE (reference sequence). This CDR3 is built from 13 residues. The J segment lost 7 bases and the V segment lost 5 bases, leaving 9 bases of the junction unmatched. CDR3 nucleotides: TGTGCCAGCAGGGGGGGGACTAAATTGGAGCAGTACTTC. Its translation is CASRGGTKLEQYF.

This clone was recorded once. The sample has other DNA sequences that encode this CDR3 too. This chain connects TRBV5-1 to TRBJ2-2; D gene ambiguous. This CDR3 region has 14 residues. V lost 0 bases to trimming and J lost 2 bases, with 5 bases between them. Germline V lookup: CDR1 SGHRS, CDR2 YFSETQ. CDR3 nucleotide sequence: TGCGCCAGCAGCTTGGGCCTTAACACCGGGGAGCTGTTTTTT. Encoded protein: CASSLGLNTGELFF.

The chain joins TRBV4-1 to TRBJ1-1; possible D gene TRBD1, 5 bases. CDR1 is MGHRA and CDR2 is YSYEKL in the germline V gene. Trimming left V 2 bases short and J 4 bases short, with 11 bases between. The CDR3 runs 14 residues. The CDR3 DNA reads TGCGCCAGCAGCCAAAGGCTGCAGGGCACTGAAGCTTTCTTT. Translating it yields CASSQRLQGTEAFF.